This is a list of T cell receptor beta chains from one sample in a study of spatial heterogeneity in lung cancer. TCRdb passed the 5' RACE reads through MiXCR, listing each CDR3 protein once. This table holds 75,000 or so distinct CDR3 sequences, approximately 8.1% found once. The sequenced sample was PBMCs, obtained at surgery. The receptors stem from a male donor with early-stage non-small cell lung cancer. The CDR3 runs from the conserved cysteine through the conserved F or W. The order of the fields is J gene, D gene, V gene, clone size, CDR3 length, CDR3 protein, CDR3 DNA. The D gene is left open where the match is weak. The size of a clone is reported for some rows only, either as once, few or many, or as a class for expanded clones.

J gene: TRBJ1-2
D gene: NA
V gene: TRBV7-6
clone size: many
CDR3 length: 14
CDR3 protein: CASSPRAGDYGYTF
CDR3 DNA: TGTGCCAGCAGCCCAAGGGCAGGCGACTATGGCTACACCTTC

J gene: TRBJ1-2
D gene: NA
V gene: TRBV3-1
clone size: NA
CDR3 length: 15
CDR3 protein: CASSPWEQLASGYTF
CDR3 DNA: TGTGCCAGCAGCCCCTGGGAACAGTTGGCGAGTGGCTACACCTTC

J gene: TRBJ2-6
D gene: NA
V gene: TRBV6-5
clone size: few
CDR3 length: 19
CDR3 protein: CASSLTFTPTRSGANVLTF
CDR3 DNA: TGTGCCAGCAGTTTAACGTTTACCCCTACTCGCTCTGGGGCCAACGTCCTGACTTTC

J gene: TRBJ2-4
D gene: NA
V gene: TRBV12-3/TRBV12-4
clone size: many
CDR3 length: 12
CDR3 protein: CASTRPPNIQYF
CDR3 DNA: TGTGCCAGCACGCGACCCCCGAACATTCAGTACTTC

J gene: TRBJ2-1
D gene: TRBD2
V gene: TRBV11-1
clone size: NA
CDR3 length: 14
CDR3 protein: CASTSGRVYNEQFF
CDR3 DNA: TGTGCCTCCACCAGCGGGAGGGTATACAATGAGCAGTTCTTC

J gene: TRBJ2-1
D gene: TRBD2
V gene: TRBV5-1
clone size: few
CDR3 length: 17
CDR3 protein: CASSPGLAGGGYNEQFF
CDR3 DNA: TGCGCCAGCAGCCCGGGACTAGCGGGAGGTGGGTATAATGAGCAGTTCTTC

J gene: TRBJ2-1
D gene: TRBD2
V gene: TRBV5-1
clone size: many
CDR3 length: 16
CDR3 protein: CASSFTSGSSYNEQFF
CDR3 DNA: TGCGCCAGCAGCTTCACTAGCGGGAGCTCCTACAATGAGCAGTTCTTC

J gene: TRBJ2-3
D gene: TRBD2
V gene: TRBV30
clone size: few
CDR3 length: 13
CDR3 protein: CAWTSGSTDTQYF
CDR3 DNA: TGTGCCTGGACTAGCGGGAGCACAGATACGCAGTATTTT

J gene: TRBJ1-5
D gene: NA
V gene: TRBV3-1
clone size: few
CDR3 length: 14
CDR3 protein: CASSQGFQAQPQHF
CDR3 DNA: TGTGCCAGCAGCCAGGGCTTCCAGGCTCAGCCCCAGCATTTT

J gene: TRBJ2-1
D gene: TRBD2
V gene: TRBV7-9
clone size: few
CDR3 length: 14
CDR3 protein: CASSETSGSREQFF
CDR3 DNA: TGTGCCAGCAGCGAGACTAGCGGGAGTCGTGAGCAGTTCTTC

J gene: TRBJ1-4
D gene: NA
V gene: TRBV20-1
clone size: few
CDR3 length: 14
CDR3 protein: CSARDVGEDEKLFF
CDR3 DNA: TGCAGTGCTAGAGATGTGGGGGAAGATGAAAAACTGTTTTTT

J gene: TRBJ1-2
D gene: NA
V gene: TRBV11-2
clone size: many
CDR3 length: 12
CDR3 protein: CASSLRNYGYTF
CDR3 DNA: TGTGCCAGCAGCCTGCGGAACTATGGCTACACCTTC

J gene: TRBJ2-7
D gene: TRBD2
V gene: TRBV4-1
clone size: few
CDR3 length: 16
CDR3 protein: CASSQDRAGGPLEQYF
CDR3 DNA: TGCGCCAGCAGCCAAGATAGGGCGGGAGGCCCTTTGGAGCAGTACTTC

J gene: TRBJ1-1
D gene: NA
V gene: TRBV11-2
clone size: NA
CDR3 length: 12
CDR3 protein: CVSSARTSEAFF
CDR3 DNA: TGTGTCAGCAGCGCCCGGACGTCTGAAGCTTTCTTT

J gene: TRBJ2-7
D gene: NA
V gene: TRBV18
clone size: many
CDR3 length: 15
CDR3 protein: CASSPAVVQSYEQYF
CDR3 DNA: TGTGCCAGCTCCCCGGCGGTAGTCCAATCCTACGAGCAGTACTTC

J gene: TRBJ1-6
D gene: NA
V gene: TRBV4-3
clone size: few
CDR3 length: 17
CDR3 protein: CASSQESQSSYNSPLHF
CDR3 DNA: TGCGCCAGCAGCCAAGAGAGCCAGAGCTCCTATAATTCACCCCTCCACTTT

J gene: TRBJ2-4
D gene: NA
V gene: TRBV30
clone size: many
CDR3 length: 13
CDR3 protein: CAWSNGQGNIQYF
CDR3 DNA: TGTGCCTGGAGTAACGGGCAAGGGAACATTCAGTACTTC

J gene: TRBJ1-1
D gene: NA
V gene: TRBV5-6
clone size: many
CDR3 length: 15
CDR3 protein: CASSLNRLLNTEAFF
CDR3 DNA: TGTGCCAGCAGCTTGAACCGGTTGCTGAACACTGAAGCTTTCTTT

J gene: TRBJ1-2
D gene: NA
V gene: TRBV27
clone size: many
CDR3 length: 15
CDR3 protein: CASSGVRDHLYGYTF
CDR3 DNA: TGTGCCAGCAGTGGGGTCCGGGACCACTTATATGGCTACACCTTC

J gene: TRBJ2-2
D gene: NA
V gene: TRBV5-1
clone size: NA
CDR3 length: 16
CDR3 protein: CASSYMTGPNTGELFF
CDR3 DNA: TGCGCCAGCAGCTATATGACAGGTCCAAACACCGGGGAGCTGTTTTTT

J gene: TRBJ2-5
D gene: TRBD2
V gene: TRBV5-1
clone size: NA
CDR3 length: 14
CDR3 protein: CASSLEAGEETQYF
CDR3 DNA: TGCGCCAGCAGCTTAGAAGCGGGAGAAGAGACCCAGTACTTC

J gene: TRBJ1-5
D gene: NA
V gene: TRBV20-1
clone size: many
CDR3 length: 13
CDR3 protein: CSARVAQVGPQHF
CDR3 DNA: TGCAGTGCTAGAGTTGCCCAAGTGGGGCCCCAGCATTTT

J gene: TRBJ1-3
D gene: NA
V gene: TRBV12-3/TRBV12-4
clone size: many
CDR3 length: 14
CDR3 protein: CASSNSDSGNTIYF
CDR3 DNA: TGTGCCAGCAGTAACAGCGACTCTGGAAACACCATATATTTT

J gene: TRBJ2-5
D gene: NA
V gene: TRBV5-1
clone size: few
CDR3 length: 15
CDR3 protein: CASSLAGQSQETQYF
CDR3 DNA: TGCGCCAGCAGCTTGGCCGGACAGAGCCAAGAGACCCAGTACTTC

J gene: TRBJ2-4
D gene: NA
V gene: TRBV6-1
clone size: many
CDR3 length: 12
CDR3 protein: CASSEPENIQYF
CDR3 DNA: TGTGCCAGCAGTGAGCCCGAAAACATTCAGTACTTC

J gene: TRBJ2-7
D gene: NA
V gene: TRBV5-1
clone size: many
CDR3 length: 14
CDR3 protein: CASSPWGNSYEQYF
CDR3 DNA: TGCGCCAGCAGCCCGTGGGGGAACTCCTACGAGCAGTACTTC

J gene: TRBJ1-5
D gene: TRBD1
V gene: TRBV27
clone size: NA
CDR3 length: 13
CDR3 protein: CASSYRGGQPQHF
CDR3 DNA: TGTGCCAGCAGTTACAGGGGAGGTCAGCCCCAGCATTTT

J gene: TRBJ1-2
D gene: NA
V gene: TRBV7-2
clone size: many
CDR3 length: 14
CDR3 protein: CASSLVVANYGYTF
CDR3 DNA: TGTGCCAGCAGCTTAGTTGTGGCTAACTATGGCTACACCTTC

J gene: TRBJ1-6
D gene: NA
V gene: TRBV5-6
clone size: few
CDR3 length: 15
CDR3 protein: CASGYLSSYNSPLHF
CDR3 DNA: TGTGCCAGCGGCTATTTGAGCTCCTATAATTCACCCCTCCACTTT

J gene: TRBJ2-1
D gene: NA
V gene: TRBV6-2/TRBV6-3
clone size: few
CDR3 length: 13
CDR3 protein: CASSRSGFDEQFF
CDR3 DNA: TGTGCCAGCAGTCGCTCAGGGTTCGATGAGCAGTTCTTC

J gene: TRBJ2-3
D gene: NA
V gene: TRBV7-8
clone size: many
CDR3 length: 20
CDR3 protein: CASSLAWGHEHPEGTDTQYF
CDR3 DNA: TGTGCCAGCAGCTTAGCGTGGGGACATGAACATCCGGAGGGCACAGATACGCAGTATTTT

J gene: TRBJ1-1
D gene: NA
V gene: TRBV12-3/TRBV12-4
clone size: many
CDR3 length: 14
CDR3 protein: CASSLSLPNTEAFF
CDR3 DNA: TGTGCCAGCAGTTTATCCCTCCCGAACACTGAAGCTTTCTTT

J gene: TRBJ2-1
D gene: TRBD1
V gene: TRBV7-9
clone size: NA
CDR3 length: 18
CDR3 protein: CASSPPPRTGGSYNEQFF
CDR3 DNA: TGTGCCAGCAGCCCTCCTCCCCGGACAGGGGGCTCCTACAATGAGCAGTTCTTC

J gene: TRBJ1-1
D gene: NA
V gene: TRBV6-1
clone size: few
CDR3 length: 13
CDR3 protein: CASRTVVNTEAFF
CDR3 DNA: TGTGCCAGCAGGACGGTGGTGAACACTGAAGCTTTCTTT

J gene: TRBJ1-1
D gene: NA
V gene: TRBV16
clone size: many
CDR3 length: 13
CDR3 protein: CASSPFRNTEAFF
CDR3 DNA: TGTGCCAGCAGCCCCTTTAGGAACACTGAAGCTTTCTTT

J gene: TRBJ2-3
D gene: NA
V gene: TRBV7-9
clone size: NA
CDR3 length: 15
CDR3 protein: CASSLAEPDTDTQYF
CDR3 DNA: TGTGCCAGCAGCTTAGCGGAGCCAGACACAGATACGCAGTATTTT

J gene: TRBJ2-1
D gene: NA
V gene: TRBV7-2
clone size: many
CDR3 length: 16
CDR3 protein: CASSLVVGADYNEQFF
CDR3 DNA: TGTGCCAGCAGCTTAGTAGTAGGAGCGGACTACAATGAGCAGTTCTTC

J gene: TRBJ2-4
D gene: NA
V gene: TRBV24-1
clone size: few
CDR3 length: 16
CDR3 protein: CATSDLSLRGKNIQYF
CDR3 DNA: TGTGCCACCAGTGATTTGTCCCTACGTGGCAAAAACATTCAGTACTTC

J gene: TRBJ2-3
D gene: NA
V gene: TRBV11-1
clone size: many
CDR3 length: 16
CDR3 protein: CASSPRTARGSDTQYF
CDR3 DNA: TGTGCCAGCAGCCCACGGACAGCCCGGGGGTCAGATACGCAGTATTTT

J gene: TRBJ2-5
D gene: NA
V gene: TRBV7-9
clone size: few
CDR3 length: 12
CDR3 protein: CASSYVEETQYF
CDR3 DNA: TGTGCCAGCAGCTACGTCGAGGAGACCCAGTACTTC

J gene: TRBJ2-1
D gene: NA
V gene: TRBV5-6
clone size: few
CDR3 length: 16
CDR3 protein: CASSLASVNSYNEQFF
CDR3 DNA: TGTGCCAGCAGCTTGGCCTCAGTAAATTCCTACAATGAGCAGTTCTTC

J gene: TRBJ1-6
D gene: TRBD1
V gene: TRBV19
clone size: few
CDR3 length: 14
CDR3 protein: CASRTGQGGAPLHF
CDR3 DNA: TGTGCCAGTAGGACGGGACAGGGAGGGGCACCCCTCCACTTT

J gene: TRBJ1-5
D gene: TRBD1
V gene: TRBV10-3
clone size: few
CDR3 length: 13
CDR3 protein: CAISPDRAEPQHF
CDR3 DNA: TGTGCCATCAGTCCGGACAGGGCCGAGCCCCAGCATTTT

J gene: TRBJ1-1
D gene: NA
V gene: TRBV7-9
clone size: many
CDR3 length: 14
CDR3 protein: CASSPSLSNTEAFF
CDR3 DNA: TGTGCCAGCAGTCCGTCCCTATCGAACACTGAAGCTTTCTTT

J gene: TRBJ1-5
D gene: NA
V gene: TRBV27
clone size: many
CDR3 length: 14
CDR3 protein: CASSLRGSTQPQHF
CDR3 DNA: TGTGCCAGCAGTTTAAGAGGTTCAACCCAGCCCCAGCATTTT

J gene: TRBJ2-1
D gene: NA
V gene: TRBV2
clone size: few
CDR3 length: 16
CDR3 protein: CASRTGTSPGYNEQFF
CDR3 DNA: TGTGCCAGCAGAACGGGGACTTCCCCGGGGTACAATGAGCAGTTCTTC

J gene: TRBJ1-2
D gene: NA
V gene: TRBV7-6
clone size: few
CDR3 length: 15
CDR3 protein: CASSLERADLLGYTF
CDR3 DNA: TGTGCCAGCAGCTTAGAAAGAGCCGACTTGCTTGGCTACACCTTC

J gene: TRBJ1-1
D gene: NA
V gene: TRBV5-1
clone size: NA
CDR3 length: 13
CDR3 protein: CASSGAMNTEAFF
CDR3 DNA: TGCGCCAGCAGCGGGGCAATGAACACTGAAGCTTTCTTT

J gene: TRBJ2-7
D gene: NA
V gene: TRBV18
clone size: NA
CDR3 length: 14
CDR3 protein: CASSPPGRNYEQYF
CDR3 DNA: TGTGCCAGCTCACCACCGGGAAGGAACTACGAGCAGTACTTC

J gene: TRBJ1-1
D gene: NA
V gene: TRBV7-9
clone size: few
CDR3 length: 15
CDR3 protein: CASSLTPTGGTEAFF
CDR3 DNA: TGTGCCAGCAGCTTAACCCCGACCGGAGGGACTGAAGCTTTCTTT

J gene: TRBJ1-5
D gene: NA
V gene: TRBV28
clone size: NA
CDR3 length: 13
CDR3 protein: CASTAFGDQPQHF
CDR3 DNA: TGTGCCAGCACCGCGTTCGGGGATCAGCCCCAGCATTTT

J gene: TRBJ2-3
D gene: NA
V gene: TRBV5-1
clone size: many
CDR3 length: 13
CDR3 protein: CASSWSGSDTQYF
CDR3 DNA: TGCGCCAGCAGCTGGAGCGGTTCAGATACGCAGTATTTT

J gene: TRBJ1-2
D gene: NA
V gene: TRBV12-3/TRBV12-4
clone size: NA
CDR3 length: 16
CDR3 protein: CASSARGGVGNYGYTF
CDR3 DNA: TGTGCCAGCAGTGCCCGGGGGGGGGTTGGTAACTATGGCTACACCTTC